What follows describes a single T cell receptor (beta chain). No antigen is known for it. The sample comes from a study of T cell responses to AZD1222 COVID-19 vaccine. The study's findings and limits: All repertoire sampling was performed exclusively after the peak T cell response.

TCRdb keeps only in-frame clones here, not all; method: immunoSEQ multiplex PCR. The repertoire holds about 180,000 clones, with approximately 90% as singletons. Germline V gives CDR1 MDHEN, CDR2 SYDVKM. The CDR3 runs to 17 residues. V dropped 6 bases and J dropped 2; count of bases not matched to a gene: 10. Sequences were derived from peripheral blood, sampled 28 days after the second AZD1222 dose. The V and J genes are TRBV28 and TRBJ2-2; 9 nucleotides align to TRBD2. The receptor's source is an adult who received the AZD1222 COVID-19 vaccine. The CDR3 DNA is TGTGCCAGCAGCCCGCAGAGCGGGAGGCCTAACACCGGGGAGCTGTTTTTT. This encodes CASSPQSGRPNTGELFF.